A selection of T cell receptor beta chains follows, all from one sample in a study of cytomegalovirus exposure and HLA in healthy donors. Sequencing used immunoSEQ multiplex PCR; TCRdb keeps in-frame clones, though not all of them. The data contain about 91,000 clones, 60% to 65% of them singletons. The source material was PBMCs. Receptors were obtained from a human donor in good health. Each CDR3 is given with its conserved first and last residue. A D gene is named only where the DNA matches it firmly. Not every row has a clone size; where given, it reads once, few, many or a size class.

.	.	TRBV7-2	TRBJ2-7	CASSPQNSYEQYF	TGTGCCAGCAGCCCCCAAAACTCCTACGAGCAGTACTTC
.	.	TRBV28	TRBJ2-7	CASSPPANSYEQYF	TGTGCCAGCAGTCCCCCCGCGAACTCCTACGAGCAGTACTTC
.	.	TRBV6-1	TRBJ1-6	CASTQGSSYNSPLHF	TGTGCCAGCACTCAGGGCAGCTCCTATAATTCACCCCTCCACTTT
.	.	TRBV18	TRBJ1-5	CASSPPGQGAYQPQHF	TGTGCCAGCTCACCACCGGGCCAGGGTGCATATCAGCCCCAGCATTTT
few	.	TRBV30	TRBJ1-1	CAWSVILRTEAFF	TGTGCCTGGAGTGTAATCCTACGGACTGAAGCTTTCTTT
.	.	TRBV5-1	TRBJ1-2	CASSPGSYGYTF	TGCGCCAGCAGCCCAGGTTCCTATGGCTACACCTTC
few	TRBD2	TRBV18	TRBJ2-7	CASSPEAGVNYEQYF	TGTGCCAGCTCACCGGAAGCGGGGGTTAACTACGAGCAGTACTTC
.	TRBD1	TRBV7-7	TRBJ2-5	CASSLAPGQGETQYF	TGTGCCAGCAGCTTAGCGCCGGGACAGGGAGAGACTCAGTACTTC
.	.	TRBV9	TRBJ2-3	CASSVDSGFSTDTQYF	TGTGCCAGCAGCGTAGACTCAGGGTTCAGCACAGATACGCAGTATTTT
few	TRBD2	TRBV18	TRBJ2-3	CASSLERGGQYF	TGTGCCAGCTCACTCGAGCGGGGGGGCCAGTATTTT
.	TRBD1	TRBV7-6	TRBJ1-2	CASSLEPGGIDGYTF	TGTGCCAGCAGCTTAGAACCAGGGGGTATTGATGGCTACACCTTC
.	TRBD1	TRBV11-3	TRBJ2-1	CASSQTGMSEQFF	TGTGCCAGCAGCCAGACAGGGATGAGTGAGCAGTTCTTC
.	TRBD1	TRBV11-3	TRBJ1-2	CASSPGTGGTYGYTF	TGTGCCAGCAGCCCAGGGACAGGGGGCACCTATGGCTACACCTTC
.	TRBD2	TRBV12-5	TRBJ2-6	CASGLPPGGAGGPGANVLTF	TGTGCTAGTGGTTTACCGCCCGGGGGAGCGGGGGGGCCTGGGGCCAACGTCCTGACTTTC
few	TRBD2	TRBV10-2	TRBJ2-1	CASRLAWDGNEQFF	TGCGCCAGCAGACTAGCGTGGGATGGGAATGAGCAGTTCTTC
.	.	TRBV27	TRBJ2-2	CASSLQPSYTGELFF	TGTGCCAGCAGCCTACAGCCCTCATACACCGGGGAGCTGTTTTTT
.	.	TRBV18	TRBJ2-3	CASAGQGLFTDAQYF	TGTGCCAGCGCGGGGCAGGGCCTATTCACAGATGCGCAGTATTTT
.	TRBD2	TRBV5-4	TRBJ2-7	CASSFPGGPYEQYF	TGTGCCAGCAGCTTCCCGGGGGGGCCCTACGAGCAGTACTTC
.	.	TRBV10-3	TRBJ1-1	CAISRGGTEAFF	TGTGCCATCAGCAGGGGAGGGACTGAAGCTTTCTTT
.	.	TRBV7-3	TRBJ2-3	CASSLIQGSGTDTQYF	TGTGCCAGCAGCTTAATTCAGGGGTCGGGAACAGATACGCAGTATTTT
.	TRBD1	TRBV7-9	TRBJ1-4	CASSPPGQGKEKLFF	TGTGCCAGCAGCCCCCCGGGACAGGGCAAGGAAAAACTGTTTTTT
.	TRBD1	TRBV19	TRBJ1-5	CASSMRRQGPSNQPQHF	TGTGCCAGTAGTATGCGTCGACAGGGCCCTAGCAATCAGCCCCAGCATTTT
.	.	TRBV2	TRBJ2-2	CASSETDPNTGELFF	TGTGCCAGCAGTGAGACAGACCCGAACACCGGGGAGCTGTTTTTT
once	TRBD1	TRBV5-1	TRBJ1-6	CASSLSGTGGSPLHF	TGCGCCAGCAGCTTGTCCGGGACAGGGGGGTCACCCCTCCACTTT
.	TRBD2	TRBV5-1	TRBJ2-5	CASSLGAAGEPRTQYF	TGCGCCAGCAGCTTGGGTGCAGCGGGGGAGCCTCGGACCCAGTACTTC
.	TRBD1	TRBV5-1	TRBJ1-2	CASSLQGYGYTF	TGCGCCAGCAGCTTACAGGGGTATGGCTACACCTTC
.	.	TRBV11-3	TRBJ2-3	CASSLDLFGGGDTQYF	TGTGCCAGCAGCTTAGATCTATTCGGGGGTGGAGATACGCAGTATTTT
.	.	TRBV6-5	TRBJ1-4	CASSRDFATNEKLFF	TGTGCCAGCAGTCGGGACTTTGCAACTAATGAAAAACTGTTTTTT
.	.	TRBV7-9	TRBJ2-3	CASSDPGGGRGDTQYF	TGTGCCAGCAGCGACCCTGGGGGGGGCCGTGGAGATACGCAGTATTTT
few	TRBD2	TRBV4-1	TRBJ2-1	CASSQGILARTSGNEQFF	TGCGCCAGCAGCCAAGGGATTTTGGCCCGGACTAGCGGCAATGAGCAGTTCTTC